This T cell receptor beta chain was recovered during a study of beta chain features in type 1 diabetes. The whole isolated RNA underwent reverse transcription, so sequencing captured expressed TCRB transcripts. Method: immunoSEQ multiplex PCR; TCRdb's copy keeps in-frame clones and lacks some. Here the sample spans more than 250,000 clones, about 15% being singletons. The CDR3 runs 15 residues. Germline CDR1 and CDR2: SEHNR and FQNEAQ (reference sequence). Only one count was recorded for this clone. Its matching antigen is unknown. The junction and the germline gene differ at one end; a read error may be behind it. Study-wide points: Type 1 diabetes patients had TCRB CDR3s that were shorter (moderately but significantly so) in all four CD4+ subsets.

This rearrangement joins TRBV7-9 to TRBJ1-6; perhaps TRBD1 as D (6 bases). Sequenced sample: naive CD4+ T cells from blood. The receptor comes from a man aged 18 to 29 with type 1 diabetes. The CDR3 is CDLNRDRSYNSPLHF. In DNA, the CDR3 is TGCGACCTAAACAGGGATAGATCCTATAATTCACCCCTCCACTTT.